The entry below gives a single TCR beta chain sequence along with its context. The antigen remains undetermined. The PCR made use of 60 Vbeta and 13 Jbeta primers. Data came from immunoSEQ multiplex PCR; TCRdb stores just in-frame clones and leaves some out. The table records fewer than 150,000 clones, 79% of them present only once. This entry is derived from a study of cytomegalovirus exposure and HLA in healthy donors. CDR3 length: 15 residues. After removal of 5 bases from V and 2 bases from J, the junction contained 7 bases not matched to a gene. Germline values: CDR1 MGHRA, CDR2 YSYEKL. Study results and limitations: As a later analysis showed, a missense DCLRE1C variant was linked to trimming of TCR beta V- and J-genes. Sequencing depth across donors, presence/absence analyses assumed, was roughly uniform.

Sample: PBMCs. The clonotype was recovered from a middle-aged man in good health and CMV-seropositive. J is TRBJ2-3 and V is TRBV4-1, with 7 bases identical to TRBD1. CDR3 residues: CASSRQGRDTDTQYF. DNA for the CDR3: TGCGCCAGCAGCAGACAGGGTAGGGACACAGATACGCAGTATTTT.